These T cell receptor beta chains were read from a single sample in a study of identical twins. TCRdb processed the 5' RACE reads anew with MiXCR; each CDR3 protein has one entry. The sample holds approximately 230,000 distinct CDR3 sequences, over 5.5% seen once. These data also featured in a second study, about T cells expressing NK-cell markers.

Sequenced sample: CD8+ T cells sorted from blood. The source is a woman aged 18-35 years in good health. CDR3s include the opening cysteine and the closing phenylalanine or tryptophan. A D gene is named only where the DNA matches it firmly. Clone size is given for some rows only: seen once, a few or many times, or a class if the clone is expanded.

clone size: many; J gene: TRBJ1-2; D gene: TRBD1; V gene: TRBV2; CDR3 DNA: TGTGCCAGCAGTGAGTGGACAGGACCTAACTATGGCTACACCTTC; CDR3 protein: CASSEWTGPNYGYTF
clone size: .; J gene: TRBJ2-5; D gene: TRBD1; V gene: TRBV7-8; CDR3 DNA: TGTGCCAGCAGCCCCTTACAGGGGGCGAAGGAGACCCAGTACTTC; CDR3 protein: CASSPLQGAKETQYF
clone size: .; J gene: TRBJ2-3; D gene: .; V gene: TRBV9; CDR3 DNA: TGTGCCAGCAGCGTAGACGCAGAATTGACAGATACGCAGTATTTT; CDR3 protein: CASSVDAELTDTQYF
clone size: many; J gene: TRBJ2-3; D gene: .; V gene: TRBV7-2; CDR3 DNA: TGTGCCAGCAGCTCCTCAGGCCCGGGACGCGGAGATACGCAGTATTTT; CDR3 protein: CASSSSGPGRGDTQYF
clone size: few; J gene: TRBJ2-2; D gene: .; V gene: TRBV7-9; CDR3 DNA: TGTGCCAGCAGCTTAGTAACATTGGAAAGGACCGGGGAGCTGTTTTTT; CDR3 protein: CASSLVTLERTGELFF
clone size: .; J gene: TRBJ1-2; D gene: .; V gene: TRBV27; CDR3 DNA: TGTGCCAGCAGCCCCGACCTTTATGGCTACACCTTC; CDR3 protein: CASSPDLYGYTF
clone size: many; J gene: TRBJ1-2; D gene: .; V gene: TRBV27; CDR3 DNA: TGTGCCAGCAGCCCTCAGAGACCCTACTATGGCTACACCTTC; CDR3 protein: CASSPQRPYYGYTF
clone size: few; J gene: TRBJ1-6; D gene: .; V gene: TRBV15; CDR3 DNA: TGTGCCACCAGCAGAGATCTGGCTGAAAATTCACCCCTCCACTTT; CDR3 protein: CATSRDLAENSPLHF
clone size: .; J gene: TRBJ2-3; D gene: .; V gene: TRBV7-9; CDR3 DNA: TGTGCCAGCAGCTCAGGGGTTATCACAGATACGCAGTATTTT; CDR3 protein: CASSSGVITDTQYF
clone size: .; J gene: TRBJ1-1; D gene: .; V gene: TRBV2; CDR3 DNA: TGTGCCAGCAGTATATCGGGATTAGAAGCTTTCTTT; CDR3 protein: CASSISGLEAFF
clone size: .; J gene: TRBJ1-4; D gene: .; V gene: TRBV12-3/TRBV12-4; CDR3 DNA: TGTGCCAGCACCACACAGGTGTTGGGAGAAAAACTGTTTTTT; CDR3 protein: CASTTQVLGEKLFF
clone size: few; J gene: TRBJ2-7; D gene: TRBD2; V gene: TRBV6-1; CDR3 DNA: TGTGCCAGCAGCATACTAGCGGGGGCTCCCTACGAGCAGTACTTC; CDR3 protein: CASSILAGAPYEQYF
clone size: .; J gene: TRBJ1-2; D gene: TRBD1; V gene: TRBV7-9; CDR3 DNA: TGTGCCAGCAGCTTAGCGAACAGGGGTCACACCTATGGCTACACCTTC; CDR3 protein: CASSLANRGHTYGYTF
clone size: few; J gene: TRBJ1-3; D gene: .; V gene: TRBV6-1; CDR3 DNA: TGTGCCAGCAGGGAATTTCCCGGGACGGAAGGAAACACCATATATTTT; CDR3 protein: CASREFPGTEGNTIYF
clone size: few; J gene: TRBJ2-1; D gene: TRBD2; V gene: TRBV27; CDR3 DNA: TGTGCCAGCAGTCGCACCGGACTAGCGGGTGACAATGAGCAGTTCTTC; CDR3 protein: CASSRTGLAGDNEQFF
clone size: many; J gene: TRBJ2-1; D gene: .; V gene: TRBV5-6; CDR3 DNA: TGTGCCAGCAGCCTGGTGGCGGGGCTCGATAATGAGCAGTTCTTC; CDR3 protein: CASSLVAGLDNEQFF
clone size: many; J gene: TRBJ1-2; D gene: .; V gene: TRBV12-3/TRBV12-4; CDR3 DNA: TGTGCCAGCAGTTTGCAGGGGAATGGCTACACCTTC; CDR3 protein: CASSLQGNGYTF
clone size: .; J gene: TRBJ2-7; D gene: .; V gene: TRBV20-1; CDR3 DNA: TGCAGTGCTAGAGTTTCAGATGGGAAAGGACAGGCCCGATTCGGGGGATACGAGCAGTACTTC; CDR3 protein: CSARVSDGKGQARFGGYEQYF
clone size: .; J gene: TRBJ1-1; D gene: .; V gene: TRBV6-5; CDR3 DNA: TGTGCCAGCAGTTCGGACGGACGGAGGAACACTGAAGCTTTCTTT; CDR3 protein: CASSSDGRRNTEAFF
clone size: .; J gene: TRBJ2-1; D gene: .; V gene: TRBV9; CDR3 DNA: TGTGCCAGCAGCGTATCCGGTGCAGCGGTCCGCTCCTACAATGAGCAGTTCTTC; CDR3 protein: CASSVSGAAVRSYNEQFF
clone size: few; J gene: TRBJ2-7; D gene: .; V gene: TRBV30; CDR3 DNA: TGTGCCTGGAGTGTGTCGCGCGAGCAGTACTTC; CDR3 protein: CAWSVSREQYF
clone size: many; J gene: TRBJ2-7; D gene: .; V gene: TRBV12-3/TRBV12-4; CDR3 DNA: TGTGCCAGCAGTTTTAGGCGCAACCCCTACGAGCAGTACTTC; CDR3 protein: CASSFRRNPYEQYF
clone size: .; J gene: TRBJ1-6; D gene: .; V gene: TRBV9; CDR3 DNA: TGTGCCAGCAGCGTAGGTTGGAAAGACTACTATAATTCACCCCTCCACTTT; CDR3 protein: CASSVGWKDYYNSPLHF
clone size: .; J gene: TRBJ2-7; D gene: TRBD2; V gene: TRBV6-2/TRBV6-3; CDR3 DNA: TGTGCCAGCAGTTCCTCGGGACTAGTCCTCTACGAGCAGTACTTC; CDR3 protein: CASSSSGLVLYEQYF
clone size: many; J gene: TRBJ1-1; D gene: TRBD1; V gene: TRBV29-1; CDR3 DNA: TGCAGCGTGACCGGACAGGGGGCTGAAGCTTTCTTT; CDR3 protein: CSVTGQGAEAFF
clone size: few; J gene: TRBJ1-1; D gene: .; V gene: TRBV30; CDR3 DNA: TGTGCGGGGGTAGCGGGCGGGACTGAAGCTTTCTTT; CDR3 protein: CAGVAGGTEAFF
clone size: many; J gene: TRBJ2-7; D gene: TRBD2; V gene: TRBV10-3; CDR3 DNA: TGTGCCATCAGTGAGTCCAGTCTAGCGGGAGACGAGCAGTACTTC; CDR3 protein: CAISESSLAGDEQYF
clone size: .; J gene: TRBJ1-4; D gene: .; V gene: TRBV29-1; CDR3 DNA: TGCAGCGTTGAAGGCGGAGGAGCCCCAGAAAAACTGTTTTTT; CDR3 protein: CSVEGGGAPEKLFF
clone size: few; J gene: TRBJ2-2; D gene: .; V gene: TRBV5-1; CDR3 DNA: TGCGCCAGCAGCTTGGTAGCACTAGGAGGGGACACCGGGGAGCTGTTTTTT; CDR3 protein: CASSLVALGGDTGELFF
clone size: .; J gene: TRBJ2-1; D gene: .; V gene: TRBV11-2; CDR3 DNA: TGTGCCAGCAGCTTTTCTGAGGTAGCAGGGCAGTTCTTC; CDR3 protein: CASSFSEVAGQFF
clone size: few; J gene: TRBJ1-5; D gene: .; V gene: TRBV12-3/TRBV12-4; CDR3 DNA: TGTGCCAGCAGTGGACCGGCCGGTCAGCCCCAGCATTTT; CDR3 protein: CASSGPAGQPQHF
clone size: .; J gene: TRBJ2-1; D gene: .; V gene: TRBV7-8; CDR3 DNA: TGTGCCAGCGGCCTAGGGGGGTTCCCCAATGAGCAGTTCTTC; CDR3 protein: CASGLGGFPNEQFF
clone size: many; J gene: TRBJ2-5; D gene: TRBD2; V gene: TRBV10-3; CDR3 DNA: TGTGCCAGTAGCGGGGATGAAGAGACCCAGTACTTC; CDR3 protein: CASSGDEETQYF
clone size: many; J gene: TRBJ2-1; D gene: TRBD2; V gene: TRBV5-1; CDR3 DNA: TGCGCCAGCAGCTTGACTGGACTAGCGATTTACAATGAGCAGTTCTTC; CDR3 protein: CASSLTGLAIYNEQFF
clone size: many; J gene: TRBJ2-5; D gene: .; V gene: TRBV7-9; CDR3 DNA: TGTGCCAGCAGCTTAGCGTTTAAGGCGGAACAAGAGACCCAGTACTTC; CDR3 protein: CASSLAFKAEQETQYF
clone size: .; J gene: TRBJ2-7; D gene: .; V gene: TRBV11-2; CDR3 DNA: TGTGCCAGCAGCTTGACCAAGCCGGGTGGTGGGATAAGGTCCTACGAGCAGTACTTC; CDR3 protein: CASSLTKPGGGIRSYEQYF
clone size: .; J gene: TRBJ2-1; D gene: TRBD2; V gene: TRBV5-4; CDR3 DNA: TGTGCCAGCAGAGGGGCGGGGGGGCCAACCCCCGAGCAGTTCTTC; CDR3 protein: CASRGAGGPTPEQFF
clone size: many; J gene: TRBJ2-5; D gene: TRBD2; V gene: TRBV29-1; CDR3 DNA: TGCAGCGTTGCCGGGGGGACGGAGACCCAGTACTTC; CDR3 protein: CSVAGGTETQYF
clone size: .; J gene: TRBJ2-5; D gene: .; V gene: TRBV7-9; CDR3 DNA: TGTGCCAGCAGCTTAGCGTTGACTACTCGACAAGAGACCCAGTACTTC; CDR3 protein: CASSLALTTRQETQYF
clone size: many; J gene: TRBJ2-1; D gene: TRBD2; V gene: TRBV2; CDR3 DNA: TGTGCCACCCGGGGGGGGTTTAATGAGCAGTTCTTC; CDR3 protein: CATRGGFNEQFF
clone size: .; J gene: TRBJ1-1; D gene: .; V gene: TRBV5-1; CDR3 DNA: TGCGCCAGCAGCTTGACAGGGACGGGCACTGAAGCTTTCTTT; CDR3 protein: CASSLTGTGTEAFF
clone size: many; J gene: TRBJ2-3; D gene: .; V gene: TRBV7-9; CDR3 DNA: TGTGCCAGCAGCCTGCCCCAGCTTGGGTATACGCAGTATTTT; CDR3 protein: CASSLPQLGYTQYF
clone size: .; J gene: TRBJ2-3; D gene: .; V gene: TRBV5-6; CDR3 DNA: TGTGCCAGCAGCACCCTAACCCCAGATACGCAGTATTTT; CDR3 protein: CASSTLTPDTQYF
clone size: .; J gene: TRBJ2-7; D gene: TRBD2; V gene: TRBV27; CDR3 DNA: TGTGCCAGCAGCCCTCTTTTGGGGGGGAGGAACGAGCAGTACTTC; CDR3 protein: CASSPLLGGRNEQYF
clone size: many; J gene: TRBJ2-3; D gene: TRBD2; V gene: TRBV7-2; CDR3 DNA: TGTGCCAGCAGCGTGCGACTAGCGGGATTAGCAGATACGCAGTATTTT; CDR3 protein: CASSVRLAGLADTQYF
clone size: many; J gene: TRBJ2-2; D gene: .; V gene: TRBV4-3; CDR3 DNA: TGCGCCAGCAGCCAAGATCTTTCAGGGCTGGGGACCGGGGAGCTGTTTTTT; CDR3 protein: CASSQDLSGLGTGELFF
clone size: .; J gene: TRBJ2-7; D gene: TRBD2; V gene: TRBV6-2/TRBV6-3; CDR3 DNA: TGTGCCAGCAGTTCCCCAGCGGGAGGCTACGAGCAGTACTTC; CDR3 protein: CASSSPAGGYEQYF